Shown below are 13 T cell receptor beta chains from a single sample sequenced in a study of T cells in Graves' hyperthyroidism and ophthalmopathy. Template material for amplifying TCR beta CDR3 regions consisted of RNA transcripts. HTBI primers drove first-round RT-PCR of the TCR CDR3. Via MiXCR, TCRdb re-called the multiplex PCR reads, giving one row per CDR3 protein. The sample has approximately 600,000 distinct CDR3 sequences; approximately 15% are singletons. The sequencing input was blood. All receptors derive from a young woman with Graves' ophthalmopathy.

In this sample, this clonotype turned up many times. The chain employs TRBV27 and TRBJ2-1; 8 bases fit TRBD1. This CDR3 contains 14 residues. V shed 8 bases and J 6 bases; nucleotides not matched to a gene: 9. Germline lookup yields CDR1 MNHEY and CDR2 SMNVEV (reference sequence). The CDR3 sequence: CASGQGLFSNEQFF. In nucleotides, the CDR3 is TGTGCCAGCGGACAGGGTTTATTTTCCAATGAGCAGTTCTTC.

The V gene is TRBV28, the J gene TRBJ1-6; D is possibly TRBD1 (5 bases). Looked up from germline, CDR1 is MDHEN and CDR2 is SYDVKM. This CDR3 has 15 residues. Trimming stripped 5 bases from V and 4 bases from J, with 12 bases between. CDR3 amino acids: CASSPPGGYNSPLHF. The CDR3 DNA sequence: TGTGCCAGCAGTCCCCCGGGGGGATATAATTCACCCCTCCACTTT.

This clonotype came up many times. V is TRBV7-9 and J is TRBJ2-1; D remains ambiguous. The CDR3 covers 12 residues. V was clipped by 1 base and J by 6 bases, with 4 bases between them. Germline assignment: CDR1 SEHNR and CDR2 FQNEAQ (reference sequence). The CDR3 sequence is CASSLDPNEQFF. The CDR3 DNA follows: TGTGCCAGCAGCTTAGATCCCAATGAGCAGTTCTTC.

This clonotype was seen at least ten times. The genes are TRBV5-1 and TRBJ1-2; no clear D gene. CDR3 length: 15 residues. Germline loops: CDR1 SGHRS, CDR2 YFSETQ. V was clipped by 0 bases and J by 7 bases, with 16 bases between them. The CDR3: CASSLVGKGNSGYTF. CDR3 sequence (DNA): TGCGCCAGCAGCTTGGTGGGAAAGGGAAATAGTGGCTACACCTTC.

This clonotype was counted at least ten times. The rearrangement uses TRBV24-1 and TRBJ1-3, with a tentative D call TRBD1 (5 bases). Germline CDR1 KGHDR, CDR2 SFDVKD. This CDR3 has 14 residues. Trimming removed 4 bases from V and 1 base from J, with 7 bases in between. This CDR3 is CATSDRTSGNTIYF. DNA for the CDR3: TGTGCCACCAGTGACCGGACATCTGGAAACACCATATATTTT.

V usage is TRBV5-4 and J usage is TRBJ2-7; D might be TRBD2 (6 bases). This CDR3 spans 16 amino acids. Germline CDR1 is SGHNT and CDR2 is YYREEE (reference sequence). Trimming took 4 bases from V and 0 from J, leaving 17 bases between them. The CDR3 is CASSLYSSASSYEQYF. CDR3 bases: TGTGCCAGCAGCCTCTATTCTAGCGCCAGCTCCTACGAGCAGTACTTC. The full variable domain, completed using reference TRBV5-4 and TRBJ2-7, is ETGVTQSPTHLIKTRGQQVTLRCSSQSGHNTVSWYQQALGQGPQFIFQYYREEENGRGNFPPRFSGLQFPNYSSELNVNALELDDSALYLCASSLYSSASSYEQYFGPGTRLTVT.

The V call is TRBV4-3, the J call TRBJ1-6; no definite D call. The ends were cut back, 0 bases at V and 4 bases at J, with 7 bases in the middle. The CDR3 has 15 residues. Germline assignment: CDR1 LGHNA and CDR2 YSLEER. The CDR3 coding sequence is TGCGCCAGCAGCCAAGAGGCGCGATATAATTCACCCCTCCACTTT. Protein sequence: CASSQEARYNSPLHF.

This clonotype was counted many times. The chain is built from TRBV7-6 and TRBJ2-1, with D perhaps TRBD1 (5 bases). The CDR3 sequence is 15 residues long. V was trimmed by 2 bases and J by 1 base, leaving 9 bases between them. In germline, CDR1 is SGHVS, CDR2 FNYEAQ. The CDR3 region has the DNA TGTGCCAGCAGCTTATTAGGGGAATCCTACAATGAGCAGTTCTTC. Its protein product is CASSLLGESYNEQFF.

V usage is TRBV3-1 and J usage is TRBJ2-1; D uncertain. Looked up from germline, CDR1 is LGHDT and CDR2 is YNNKEL (reference sequence). The CDR3 spans 16 residues. The V end lost 1 base, the J end lost 3 bases, and 13 bases lay between the germline ends. CDR3 nucleotides: TGTGCCAGCAGCCAAGGACCGGTGAACCTCTACAATGAGCAGTTCTTC. Its protein is CASSQGPVNLYNEQFF.

This clonotype has ten or more counts. The gene calls are TRBV20-1 and TRBJ2-3; tentative D call: TRBD1 (5 bases). This CDR3 is 14 amino acids long. Germline loops: CDR1 DFQATT, CDR2 SNEGSKA (reference sequence). V shed 4 bases and J shed 1 base, with 12 bases lying between them. CDR3 coding DNA: TGCAGTGCTAACTCGTGGGGCGGCACAGATACGCAGTATTTT. This sequence encodes CSANSWGGTDTQYF.

This clonotype was recorded many times. The chain joins TRBV11-3 to TRBJ2-5, with TRBD1 matching over 7 bases. Germline V CDR1 and CDR2: SGHNT, YENEEA. The CDR3 covers 15 residues. J was trimmed by 2 bases and V by 5 bases; bases with no gene match: 8. The CDR3 DNA reads TGTGCCAGCAGCCCTCAGACAGGGTTTCAAGAGACCCAGTACTTC. Translation gives CASSPQTGFQETQYF.

This clonotype showed up many times. The V gene is TRBV6-2 or TRBV6-3, the J gene TRBJ2-3; 8 positions agree with TRBD2. The CDR3 is 16 residues long. Germline V gene sequence: CDR1 MNHEY, CDR2 SVGEGT. The trim removed 0 bases at V and 0 bases at J, leaving 2 bases unmatched. This CDR3 is CASSYSLAVSTDTQYF. The CDR3 DNA sequence: TGTGCCAGCAGTTACTCACTAGCGGTCAGCACAGATACGCAGTATTTT.

This clonotype was picked up many times. This chain uses TRBV11-2 with TRBJ2-3; 7 bases are a match to TRBD2. With V trimmed by 5 bases and J by 6 bases, 8 bases remained unmatched. The CDR3 totals 14 residues. Per germline, CDR1 SGHAT and CDR2 FQNNGV. CDR3 DNA: TGTGCCAGCAGCGAAAGCTATAGCGGGGATACGCAGTATTTT. Amino acid sequence: CASSESYSGDTQYF.